Given below is one T cell receptor beta chain in context. This clone has more than one count but fewer than ten. Its antigen specificity is not known. Nothing much larger sits one base from this clone, and base qualities are not available. This entry belongs to a study of blood T cell repertoires in COVID-19 (TCRdb year 2020). For the wider study: Samples from collaborators originated in the United States, Italy and Spain and spanned both the acute and convalescent phases of COVID-19. The sample metadata nearly always contained a de-identified subject ID, COVID-19 status, age in years and sex. Samples came from the ongoing ImmuneRACE study (first 160 participants) plus 1,254 subjects from 6 global collaborators. The prospective study material was composed of cDNA or gDNA derived from T cells, B-cell-depleted T cells, or PBMCs. A freely available public database, intended as a resource for researchers studying the immune response to SARS-CoV-2, is where the repertoires were released. Where available, HLA class I and class II types were taken from metadata supplied by the sample provider and were not determined by assay-based typing. Subjects who had been exposed to COVID-19, were actively infected with it, or had recovered from it provided the deeply sampled blood TCRbeta repertoires that made up the dataset.

Collaborating institutions collected whole blood in K2EDTA tubes following their own protocols. For TCRbeta analysis, collaborator samples were shipped as frozen whole blood, as isolated PBMCs, or as DNA extracted from either sample type. The immunoSEQ Assay, a bias-controlled multiplex PCR, was used to amplify TCRbeta CDR3 regions from genomic DNA. The source study handled its data this way. The number of nucleated cells in each sample was estimated from the amplification of reference gene primers within the assay. To quantify the absolute abundance of each unique TCRbeta CDR3 rearrangement, sequence reads were collapsed and filtered. Productive Simpson clonality was computed per sample as the square root of Simpson's diversity index over productive rearrangements. This immuneACCESS table, as held by TCRdb, lists in-frame sequences with V and J called but not all clones. Of the missing ones, under half trace to an unresolved V gene in checked studies; the others have no known cause. From that table come the V and J calls and clone size; the DNA was used to work out D and trimming. Within this sample are about 210,000 clones, with around 84% of them counted one time only. Of the sample, 9.7% is held by the ten largest clones.

Trimming costs V 3 bases and J 0 bases, and their ends lie 9 bases apart. From cysteine to phenylalanine, the CDR3 is 15 amino acids long. The sequence is cut down to CDR3 DNA, 45 bases in frame from base 1. The germline V gene yields SNHLY for CDR1 and FYNNEI for CDR2. Here is what the overall study found, with its caveats: Clinical and demographic metadata were provided uncurated, with the amount varying by source and participant.

The sequence is built from TRBV2 and TRBJ1-5, with no confident D gene call. Sequencing was done on a sample of peripheral blood. The clonotype originates from a middle-aged man with active or convalescent COVID-19. The DNA is as follows: TGTGCCAGCAGTGAGAGCGGAAATAGCAATCAGCCCCAGCATTTT. Its translation reads: CASSESGNSNQPQHF.